These 4 T cell receptor beta chains came from one sample sequenced in a study of blood T cell repertoires in COVID-19. Data came from immunoSEQ multiplex PCR; TCRdb stores just in-frame clones and leaves some out. The sample lists fewer than 350,000 clones, 88% occurring once. Sequenced sample: peripheral blood. The receptors here all came from a man aged 18 to 30 with active or convalescent COVID-19.

This sequence joins TRBV13 and TRBJ1-3, with D possibly TRBD1 on 6 matching bases. Per the germline V gene, CDR1 is PRHDT and CDR2 is FYEKMQ (reference sequence). Between the trimmed V and J ends, which lost 4 bases and 0 bases, there was a span of 13 bases. CDR3 length: 16 amino acids. CDR3 DNA sequence: TGTGCCAGCAGCTCCCCTAGCAGGGGCTCTGGAAACACCATATATTTT. It translates to CASSSPSRGSGNTIYF.

The chain joins TRBV11-2 to TRBJ1-1; 9 bases are a match to TRBD1. The CDR3 runs 15 residues. V was clipped by 5 bases and J by 4 bases; unmatched bases: 8. CDR1 SGHAT and CDR2 FQNNGV come from the germline V gene. The CDR3 DNA sequence: TGTGCCAGCAGCCGAGGGACAGGGAAGGGCACTGAAGCTTTCTTT. It translates to CASSRGTGKGTEAFF.

This clone was seen only a few times. The rearrangement uses TRBV4-3 and TRBJ1-1; tentatively, D is TRBD1 (6 bases). CDR3 size: 15 residues. CDR1 and CDR2 from the germline V gene are LGHNA and YSLEER. Trimming pared 0 bases from V and 6 bases from J, leaving 14 bases between. CDR3 residues: CASSQEGGGGSEAFF. The CDR3 bases are TGCGCCAGCAGCCAAGAGGGCGGTGGGGGCTCTGAAGCTTTCTTT.

The rearrangement links TRBV6-1 to TRBJ2-1; 8 bases map to TRBD1. J lost 6 bases, V lost 2 bases, and 9 bases had no gene match. This CDR3 has 16 residues. The germline CDR1 and CDR2 sequences are MNHNS and SASEGT. The CDR3 here is CASSERTGRPSNEQFF. The CDR3 DNA is TGTGCCAGCAGTGAACGGACAGGGCGCCCCTCCAATGAGCAGTTCTTC.